This T cell receptor beta chain was captured by sequencing in a study of response to subunit inactivated influenza vaccine. Broader study findings: The authors offered the suggestion that each seasonal influenza vaccination recruits few new T cells.

TCRdb called the RT-PCR reads again in MiXCR, with one record for every CDR3 protein. This sample has 800,000 to 1,000,000 distinct CDR3 sequences, with 21% found just once. Germline lookup yields CDR1 MNHNS and CDR2 SASEGT. This CDR3 has 15 residues. Trimming removed 4 bases from V and 7 bases from J, with 19 bases in between. This clonotype was counted between two and nine times. Its antigen remains unknown. Sequencing used PBMCs from blood, obtained roughly 5 days after vaccination. The chain joins TRBV6-1 to TRBJ1-1; D uncertain. This sequence was found in a man in his forties or fifties who received an inactivated influenza vaccine. The CDR3 DNA reads TGTGCCAGCAGTGTCTCCTGGCGGGGTCGGGGTGAAGCTTTCTTT. Its protein product is CASSVSWRGRGEAFF.